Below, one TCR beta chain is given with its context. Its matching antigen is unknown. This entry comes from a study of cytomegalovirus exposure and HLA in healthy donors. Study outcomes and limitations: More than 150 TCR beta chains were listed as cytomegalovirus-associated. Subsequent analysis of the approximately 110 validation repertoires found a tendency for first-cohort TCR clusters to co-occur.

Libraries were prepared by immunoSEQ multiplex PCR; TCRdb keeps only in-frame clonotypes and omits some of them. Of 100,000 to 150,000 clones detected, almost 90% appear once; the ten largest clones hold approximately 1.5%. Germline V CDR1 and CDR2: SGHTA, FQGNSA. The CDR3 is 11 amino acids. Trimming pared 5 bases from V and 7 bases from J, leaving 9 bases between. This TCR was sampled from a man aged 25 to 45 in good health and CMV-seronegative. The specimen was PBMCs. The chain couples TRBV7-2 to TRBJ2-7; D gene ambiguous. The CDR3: CASSENYEQYF. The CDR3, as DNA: TGTGCCAGCAGCGAGAATTATGAGCAGTACTTC.